These T cell receptor beta chains were read from a single sample in a study of cytomegalovirus exposure and HLA in healthy donors. The protocol was immunoSEQ multiplex PCR, while the TCRdb copy is restricted to in-frame clones and leaves out a portion. Its table lists under 200,000 clones. Sequencing was carried out using PBMCs. The receptor source for this set is a man aged 30 to 45 in good health and CMV-seronegative. The CDR3 runs from the conserved cysteine through the conserved F or W. The order of the fields is V gene, D gene, J gene, CDR3 DNA, CDR3 protein. A D gene is named only where the DNA matches it firmly.

TRBV7-3	TRBD2	TRBJ2-1	TGTGCCAGCAGCTTAAGTTTGCGGGAGAATGAGCAGTTCTTC	CASSLSLRENEQFF
TRBV4-1	TRBD1	TRBJ1-4	TGCGCCAGCAGCCCGGACAGGGTCGTTAATGAAAAACTGTTTTTT	CASSPDRVVNEKLFF
TRBV2	.	TRBJ1-6	TGTGCCAGCAGCGGACACTCTAATTCACCCCTCCACTTT	CASSGHSNSPLHF
TRBV5-8	TRBD1	TRBJ1-4	TGTGCCAGCAGCCTTGACAGGGCAAGTGAAAAACTGTTTTTT	CASSLDRASEKLFF
TRBV19	.	TRBJ1-1	TGTGCCAGTACGTACGGGAACACTGAAGCTTTCTTT	CASTYGNTEAFF
TRBV10-2	.	TRBJ2-1	TGCGCCAGCAGGGACACCTACAATGAGCAGTTCTTC	CASRDTYNEQFF
TRBV6-4	.	TRBJ1-1	TGTGCCAGCAGTGACTCCGCAGATATGAACACTGAAGCTTTCTTT	CASSDSADMNTEAFF
TRBV29-1	.	TRBJ1-4	TGCAGCGGCATGTGGTCGGAGGGTGAAAAACTGTTTTTT	CSGMWSEGEKLFF
TRBV7-3	.	TRBJ2-2	TGTGCCAGCAGCTTAACGTCGAGAACCGGGGAGCTGTTTTTT	CASSLTSRTGELFF
TRBV7-2	TRBD1	TRBJ1-6	TGTGCCAGCAGCTTCCCGGGACAGCCAAATTCACCCCTCCACTTT	CASSFPGQPNSPLHF
TRBV7-9	.	TRBJ2-7	TGTGCCAGCAGCTTAGGTGTGCCAGGCTCCTACGAGCAGTACTTC	CASSLGVPGSYEQYF
TRBV6-5	.	TRBJ1-3	TGTGCCAGCAGTTACTCTCAGGCCTCCTCTGGAAACACCATATATTTT	CASSYSQASSGNTIYF
TRBV18	.	TRBJ1-4	TGTGCCAGCTCACCCAGGTTCGCAACTAATGAAAAACTGTTTTTT	CASSPRFATNEKLFF
TRBV7-9	.	TRBJ1-1	TGTGCCAGCAGCAGCGTTCGTAGTGAAGCTTTCTTT	CASSSVRSEAFF
TRBV4-1	TRBD2	TRBJ2-7	TGCGCCAGCAGCCGGACGAGGGCGGGAGGTTCCTCGATTGCTACGAGCGAGCAGTACTTC	CASSRTRAGGSSIATSEQYF
TRBV5-4	TRBD1	TRBJ1-4	TGTGCCAGCAGCTTGGGAACAGGGGGAGTTGAAAAACTGTTTTTT	CASSLGTGGVEKLFF
TRBV29-1	.	TRBJ2-7	TGCAGCGTGCGGCCTACACAGGGTGGGGAGCAGTACTTC	CSVRPTQGGEQYF
TRBV27	.	TRBJ2-7	TGTGCCAGCAGCATGACTACAGCCGAGCAGTACTTC	CASSMTTAEQYF
TRBV28	TRBD2	TRBJ2-5	TGTGCCAGCAGTTTTAGCGGTAGCGGGAGATCGCCCGAGACCCAGTACTTC	CASSFSGSGRSPETQYF
TRBV27	.	TRBJ2-7	TGTGCCAGCAGTTTACCCAGCCAGGGACACTACGAGCAGTACTTC	CASSLPSQGHYEQYF
TRBV19	TRBD2	TRBJ2-1	TGTGCCAGTAGTCTATTAGCGGGGGGCCGCCATCTCTCCTACAATGAGCAGTTCTTC	CASSLLAGGRHLSYNEQFF
TRBV19	.	TRBJ1-4	TGTGCCAGTAGTATATCCCACAGTGGGACTAATGAAAAACTGTTTTTT	CASSISHSGTNEKLFF
TRBV6-6	.	TRBJ1-2	TGTGCCAGCAGTTACTCATCGGGGGGGGCCTATGGCTACACCTTC	CASSYSSGGAYGYTF
TRBV28	TRBD1	TRBJ1-1	TGTGCCAGCAGGATGCTTTCGACAGGGGGCACTGAAGCTTTCTTT	CASRMLSTGGTEAFF
TRBV9	TRBD2	TRBJ2-3	TGTGCCAGCAGCCAACTAGCGACCTCCACAGATACGCAGTATTTT	CASSQLATSTDTQYF
TRBV10-3	TRBD2	TRBJ2-2	TGTGCCATCAAACGGACTAGCGGGAGGGCTAACACCGGGGAGCTGTTTTTT	CAIKRTSGRANTGELFF
TRBV6-1	TRBD1	TRBJ2-7	TGTGCCAGCAGTTGGACAGGTAGCTCCTACGAGCAGTACTTC	CASSWTGSSYEQYF
TRBV5-1	TRBD2	TRBJ2-7	TGCGCCAGCAGCTTGATGGGACTAGCGGGAGCCGTCTCCTACGAGCAGTACTTC	CASSLMGLAGAVSYEQYF
TRBV25-1	.	TRBJ2-1	TGTGCCAGCAGCGCCGACAGGCGTCCTTACAATGAGCAGTTCTTC	CASSADRRPYNEQFF
TRBV5-1	.	TRBJ2-5	TGCGCCAGCAGCTTGAGCCCTGGGGGGCAAGAGACCCAGTACTTC	CASSLSPGGQETQYF
TRBV6-6	.	TRBJ2-1	TGTGCCAGCAGTTACGTCGGCGGGGCAAATGACAATGAGCAGTTCTTC	CASSYVGGANDNEQFF
TRBV28	TRBD1	TRBJ1-3	TGTGCCAGCAGTACAGGGGTACTCTCTGGAAACACCATATATTTT	CASSTGVLSGNTIYF
TRBV9	TRBD1	TRBJ1-4	TGTGCCAGCAGCGTAGCTACAGGGGGCCGGGCTAATGAAAAACTGTTTTTT	CASSVATGGRANEKLFF
TRBV10-2	TRBD2	TRBJ2-3	TGCGCCAGCAGAAATAGAGCGGGGGTTAGCACAGATACGCAGTATTTT	CASRNRAGVSTDTQYF
TRBV9	TRBD2	TRBJ2-3	TGTGCCAGCAGCGTTAAGCGGGAGCAGTACACAGATACGCAGTATTTT	CASSVKREQYTDTQYF
TRBV19	TRBD2	TRBJ2-7	TGTGCCAGTAGGACTAGCGGAGAACCCTACGAGCAGTACTTC	CASRTSGEPYEQYF
TRBV2	TRBD1	TRBJ2-5	TGTGCCAGCAGATCGCCAACAGGGGGTTGGCAAGAGACCCAGTACTTC	CASRSPTGGWQETQYF
TRBV19	.	TRBJ1-1	TGTGCCAGTAGGAGGACAGCGAGGAACACTGAAGCTTTCTTT	CASRRTARNTEAFF
TRBV18	.	TRBJ1-1	TGTGCCAGCTCACCACCTATGTCGAACACTGAAGCTTTCTTT	CASSPPMSNTEAFF
TRBV7-2	TRBD1	TRBJ1-1	TGTGCCAGCAGCTCCCGGGACAGGGTCACTGAAGCTTTCTTT	CASSSRDRVTEAFF
TRBV9	TRBD2	TRBJ2-1	TGTGCCAGCAGCTCCGGGTTGGGACTACAGTACAATGAGCAGTTCTTC	CASSSGLGLQYNEQFF
TRBV11-2	.	TRBJ2-5	TGTGCCAGCAGCTTAGGAGGGGGCCAAGAGACCCAGTACTTC	CASSLGGGQETQYF
TRBV7-9	.	TRBJ1-3	TGTGCCAGCAGCTTAGTGCTCGGGAGCTCTGGAAACACCATATATTTT	CASSLVLGSSGNTIYF
TRBV9	TRBD2	TRBJ2-2	TGTGCCAGCAGCGTAGATACTAGCGGGAACACCGGGGAGCTGTTTTTT	CASSVDTSGNTGELFF
TRBV7-7	TRBD1	TRBJ2-3	TGTGCCAGCAGCGCGCAGGGGGCCCAAGATACGCAGTATTTT	CASSAQGAQDTQYF
TRBV7-9	TRBD1	TRBJ2-7	TGTGCCAGCAGCTTAGTGGCAGGGGGCCCCCTGAGTGAGCAGTACTTC	CASSLVAGGPLSEQYF
TRBV5-5	TRBD1	TRBJ1-4	TGTGCCAGCAGCTTGAGGGGGCCTAATGAAAAACTGTTTTTT	CASSLRGPNEKLFF
TRBV13	TRBD1	TRBJ1-1	TGTGCCAGCAGCCGCGGACAGGTGAACACTGAAGCTTTCTTT	CASSRGQVNTEAFF
TRBV5-5	TRBD1	TRBJ1-1	TGTGCCAGCAGCTTCCAGGGGGAAAATAAAGCTTTCTTT	CASSFQGENKAFF
TRBV7-2	.	TRBJ1-5	TGTGCCAGCAGCTTCGGTCTCAACGGGCAGGGGCCCCAGCATTTT	CASSFGLNGQGPQHF
TRBV6-1	.	TRBJ1-5	TGTGCCAGCAGTACACAGGAGAATCAGCCCCAGCATTTT	CASSTQENQPQHF
TRBV7-9	.	TRBJ1-1	TGTACCAGCAGCTTAGCGGGCAGTTTGAACACTGAAGCTTTCTTT	CTSSLAGSLNTEAFF
TRBV14	.	TRBJ1-2	TGTGCCAGCAGCCAAGATAGGGACTATTATGGCTACACCTTC	CASSQDRDYYGYTF
TRBV9	TRBD1	TRBJ1-2	TGTGCCAGCAGCGTAGGGGACAGCTCGAACTATGGCTACACCTTC	CASSVGDSSNYGYTF
TRBV27	.	TRBJ1-1	TGTGCCAGCAGTTTACGTCCCGACAGGTTGTCTGGAGCTTTCTTT	CASSLRPDRLSGAFF
TRBV28	.	TRBJ1-5	TGTGCCAGCACTCGACAGTACAGCAATCAGCCCCAGCATTTT	CASTRQYSNQPQHF
TRBV9	.	TRBJ1-5	TGTGCCAGCAGCGTAGGAGGAGGGAGGAATCAGCCCCAGCATTTT	CASSVGGGRNQPQHF